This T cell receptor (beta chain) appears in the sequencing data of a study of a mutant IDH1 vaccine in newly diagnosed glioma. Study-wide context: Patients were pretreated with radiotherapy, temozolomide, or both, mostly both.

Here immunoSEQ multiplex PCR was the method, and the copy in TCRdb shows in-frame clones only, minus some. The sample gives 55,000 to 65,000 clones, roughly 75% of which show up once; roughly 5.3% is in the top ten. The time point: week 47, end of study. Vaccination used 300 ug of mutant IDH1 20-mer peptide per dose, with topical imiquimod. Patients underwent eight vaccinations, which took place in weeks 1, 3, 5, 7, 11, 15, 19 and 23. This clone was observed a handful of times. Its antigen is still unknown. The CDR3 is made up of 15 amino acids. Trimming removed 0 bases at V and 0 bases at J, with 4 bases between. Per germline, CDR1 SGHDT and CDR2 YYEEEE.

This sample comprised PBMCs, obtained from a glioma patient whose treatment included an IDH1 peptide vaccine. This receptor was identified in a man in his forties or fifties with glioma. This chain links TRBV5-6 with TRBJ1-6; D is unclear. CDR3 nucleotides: TGTGCCAGCAGCTTGGGGAGCTCCTATAATTCACCCCTCCACTTT. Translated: CASSLGSSYNSPLHF.